This entry lists 21 T cell receptor beta chains sequenced from one sample in a study of cytomegalovirus exposure and HLA in healthy donors. Repertoires were generated with immunoSEQ multiplex PCR, while TCRdb's copy carries only in-frame clones and drops some. This table has tens of thousands of clones, around 95% appearing once. Material: PBMCs. These TCRs come from a young man in good health and CMV-seropositive.

The J gene is TRBJ1-2, the V gene TRBV28, with D tentatively TRBD1 (5 bases). Trimming took 4 bases from V and 8 from J, leaving 14 bases between them. The CDR3 length is 13 residues. Germline V CDR1 and CDR2: MDHEN, SYDVKM. Here the CDR3 reads CASSSGGSVGYTF. The CDR3 coding sequence is TGTGCCAGCAGTTCCGGGGGGTCAGTGGGCTACACCTTC.

The chain is built from TRBV5-6 and TRBJ2-7, with a tentative D call TRBD1 (6 bases). Between the trimmed V and J ends, which lost 0 bases and 3 bases, there was a span of 7 bases. The V gene's germline CDR1 is SGHDT and CDR2 YYEEEE. The CDR3 is 13 residues long. CDR3 coding DNA: TGTGCCAGCAGCTTGGGAGGGGGCTACGAGCAGTACTTC. It yields the protein CASSLGGGYEQYF.

CDR3 sequence reads: CASRGTGGSYEQYF. The CDR3 DNA reads as TGTGCCAGCAGGGGGACAGGTGGTTCCTACGAGCAGTACTTC. This sequence joins TRBV6-1 and TRBJ2-7; 8 bases are a match to TRBD1. The length of the CDR3 is 14 residues. Trimming took 6 bases from V and 1 from J; bases not matched to a gene: 5. Germline V CDR1 and CDR2: MNHNS, SASEGT.

V usage is TRBV11-2 and J usage is TRBJ2-1; 8 bases are shared with TRBD1. V trimming: 5 bases; J trimming: 10 bases; junction bases outside the gene matches: 10. The CDR3 runs to 14 residues. The germline CDR1 and CDR2 sequences are SGHAT and FQNNGV. CDR3 amino acids: CASSILGQGREQFF. As DNA, the CDR3 is TGTGCCAGCAGCATCCTTGGACAGGGCAGGGAGCAGTTCTTC.

This chain uses TRBV2 with TRBJ1-5, with 9 bases fitting TRBD1. From germline, CDR1 is SNHLY and CDR2 FYNNEI. Germline trimming cut 6 bases from V and 1 base from J; bases unmatched to any gene: 4. The CDR3 length is 15 residues. CDR3 coding DNA: TGTGCCAGCAGAGCCGGGACAGGGAGCAATCAGCCCCAGCATTTT. Translating gives CASRAGTGSNQPQHF.

The V gene is TRBV28, the J gene TRBJ1-5; a weak D match, TRBD1 (5 bases). Trimming stripped 6 bases from V and 2 bases from J, with 14 bases between. The CDR3 is 15 amino acids. Germline assignment: CDR1 MDHEN and CDR2 SYDVKM. In nucleotides, the CDR3 is TGTGCCAGCAGGAAATCAGGGATGGGCAATCAGCCCCAGCATTTT. It encodes CASRKSGMGNQPQHF.

The chain combines TRBV28 with TRBJ2-7; D unclear. This CDR3 region has 15 residues. V was shortened by 5 bases and J by 3 bases, with 17 bases between the two germline ends. Looked up from germline, CDR1 is MDHEN and CDR2 is SYDVKM. The CDR3 DNA reads TGTGCCAGCAGTCCTCTCAGTACAGACCTCTACGAGCAGTACTTC. Its translation: CASSPLSTDLYEQYF.

This clone has more than one count but fewer than ten. The chain has TRBV11-2 and TRBJ1-5; tentatively, D is TRBD1 (5 bases). CDR3 length: 13 residues. V lost 2 bases to trimming and J lost 9 bases, with 11 bases between them. Germline loops: CDR1 SGHAT, CDR2 FQNNGV. CDR3 protein: CASSLTRGRPQHF. The DNA of the CDR3 is TGTGCCAGCAGCTTAACTCGGGGGAGGCCCCAGCATTTT.

V and J are TRBV7-3 and TRBJ1-5; 11 nucleotides line up with TRBD1. This CDR3 contains 14 residues. Germline V gives CDR1 SGHTA, CDR2 FQGTGA. With V trimmed by 4 bases and J by 7 bases, 3 bases remained unmatched. CDR3 residues: CASSWDRGRQPQHF. CDR3 nucleotide sequence: TGTGCCAGCAGCTGGGACAGGGGGAGGCAGCCCCAGCATTTT. The variable domain in full, with the rest retrieved from reference TRBV7-3 and TRBJ1-5, is GAGVSQTPSNKVTEKGKYVELRCDPISGHTALYWYRQSLGQGPEFLIYFQGTGAADDSGLPNDRFFAVRPEGSVSTLKIQRTERGDSAVYLCASSWDRGRQPQHFGDGTRLSIL.

V usage is TRBV2 and J usage is TRBJ2-3; TRBD2 might be the D (6 bases). This CDR3 has 16 residues. The germline V and J ends were trimmed by 4 bases and 6 bases, with 20 bases remaining between them. Germline V lookup: CDR1 SNHLY, CDR2 FYNNEI. The DNA for the CDR3 is TGTGCCAGCAGTGGGAGTGGCATCGCGGGGTCGGATACGCAGTATTTT. Amino acids: CASSGSGIAGSDTQYF.

This chain links TRBV10-3 with TRBJ1-3; 8 nucleotides align to TRBD1. The CDR3 has 14 amino acids. The V and J ends lost 5 bases and 4 bases, in that order; junction bases with no gene match: 4. Germline CDR1 is ENHRY and CDR2 is SYGVKD. The CDR3 DNA follows: TGTGCCATCAGTTCCCAGGGGGCCGGAAACACCATATATTTT. This encodes CAISSQGAGNTIYF.

This chain links TRBV6-5 with TRBJ1-1; 10 bases agree with TRBD1. The germline gives CDR1 MNHEY, CDR2 SVGAGI. V was pared by 6 bases and J by 7 bases, with 11 bases of the junction left unmatched. The CDR3 is 15 residues long. This CDR3 is CASSRTGQGKSEAFF. DNA for the CDR3: TGTGCCAGCAGCCGAACGGGACAGGGGAAGAGTGAAGCTTTCTTT.

With regard to this clone: The same CDR3 can be traced to other DNA sequences in this sample. CDR3 in amino acids: CASSPDSSSYNEQFF. CDR3 bases: TGTGCCAGCAGCCCCGACTCGAGCTCCTACAATGAGCAGTTCTTC. The J gene is TRBJ2-1, the V gene TRBV7-2; D call uncertain. This CDR3 is 15 amino acids long. Germline CDR1 SGHTA, CDR2 FQGNSA. V was shortened by 5 bases and J by 0 bases, with 11 bases between the two germline ends.

Only one count was recorded for this clone. This chain connects TRBV4-1 to TRBJ2-5; 9 positions match TRBD1. The V gene end was trimmed by 1 base and the J gene end by 5 bases; junction bases not matched to a gene: 5. CDR3 length: 15 residues. Germline CDR1 and CDR2: MGHRA and YSYEKL. The CDR3 here is CASSQAQGAGETQYF. As DNA, the CDR3 is TGCGCCAGCAGCCAAGCACAGGGGGCCGGGGAGACCCAGTACTTC.

The chain links TRBV28 to TRBJ2-7; 8 bases align to TRBD1. In germline, CDR1 is MDHEN, CDR2 SYDVKM. The CDR3 has 19 residues. After removal of 6 bases from V and 4 bases from J, the junction contained 23 bases not matched to a gene. The CDR3 region is CASRAGQGSGLRFRYEQYF. The CDR3 coding sequence is TGTGCCAGCAGGGCTGGACAGGGATCTGGACTAAGGTTTAGGTACGAGCAGTACTTC.

The chain joins TRBV4-2 to TRBJ2-3; D might be TRBD2 (5 bases). V was trimmed by 1 base and J by 1 base, leaving 12 bases between them. The CDR3 has 16 amino acids. From germline, CDR1 is LGHNA and CDR2 YNFKEQ. CDR3 bases: TGTGCCAGCAGCCAAGTCGGTAGCGCCGGCACAGATACGCAGTATTTT. Its protein is CASSQVGSAGTDTQYF.

The chain has TRBV2 and TRBJ2-5; 11 bases fit TRBD2. The length of the CDR3 is 15 residues. V lost 5 bases to trimming and J lost 3 bases; unmatched junction nucleotides: 5. CDR1 is SNHLY and CDR2 is FYNNEI in the germline V gene. CDR3 sequence (DNA): TGTGCCAGCAGTAAACTAGCGGGAGCCAAAGAGACCCAGTACTTC. Translation gives CASSKLAGAKETQYF.

The V and J genes are TRBV9 and TRBJ2-3; 10 positions match TRBD1. CDR3 size: 15 residues. Per germline, CDR1 SGDLS and CDR2 YYNGEE. V was clipped by 3 bases and J by 5 bases; unmatched bases: 6. The CDR3 DNA reads as TGTGCCAGCAGCGACGGACAGGGGGAAAGAGATACGCAGTATTTT. Translation: CASSDGQGERDTQYF.

The V and J genes are TRBV28 and TRBJ2-7; the match to TRBD2 covers 7 bases. The germline V gene has CDR1 MDHEN and CDR2 SYDVKM. J was trimmed by 6 bases and V by 7 bases; bases with no gene match: 18. CDR3 size: 16 residues. The CDR3 loop reads CASTSVSGGRPLEQYF. The CDR3 bases are TGTGCCAGCACCTCGGTTTCGGGCGGGAGACCCCTCGAGCAGTACTTC.

The gene calls are TRBV7-8 and TRBJ1-5; TRBD1 agrees at 10 bases. With V trimmed by 1 base and J by 6 bases, 3 bases remained unmatched. CDR3 length equals 15 residues. Germline V gene data show CDR1 as SGHVS and CDR2 as FQNEAQ. This CDR3 is CASSLGTGGIQPQHF. The CDR3 DNA sequence: TGTGCCAGCAGCTTAGGGACAGGGGGGATTCAGCCCCAGCATTTT.

The rearrangement joins TRBV6-5 to TRBJ1-1; D may be TRBD1 (5 bases). The ends were cut back, 8 bases at V and 3 bases at J, with 13 bases in the middle. Germline CDR1 is MNHEY and CDR2 is SVGAGI. The CDR3 is made up of 13 amino acids. DNA for the CDR3: TGTGCCAGCGCCGTGCAGGGTGACACTGAAGCTTTCTTT. It specifies CASAVQGDTEAFF.